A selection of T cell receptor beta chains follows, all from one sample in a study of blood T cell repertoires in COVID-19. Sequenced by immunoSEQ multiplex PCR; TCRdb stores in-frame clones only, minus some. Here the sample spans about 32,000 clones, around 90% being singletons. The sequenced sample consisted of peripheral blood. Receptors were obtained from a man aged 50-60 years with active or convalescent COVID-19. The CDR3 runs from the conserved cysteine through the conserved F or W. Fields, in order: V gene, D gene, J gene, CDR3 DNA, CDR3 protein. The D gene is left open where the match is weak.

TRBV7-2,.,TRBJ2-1,TGTGCCAGCAGCTCCGTGGCGGAGGGATACAATGAGCAGTTCTTC,CASSSVAEGYNEQFF
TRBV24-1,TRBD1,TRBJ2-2,TGTGCCACTTCGGGACAGGGGAGCACCGGGGAGCTGTTTTTT,CATSGQGSTGELFF
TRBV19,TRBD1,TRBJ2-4,TGTGCCAGTAGTCGACAGACAGGGGTGGAAAACATTCAGTACTTC,CASSRQTGVENIQYF
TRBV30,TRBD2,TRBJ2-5,TGTGCCTGGATTCCCGGAGGGAGGGCGGGGGAGACCCAGTACTTC,CAWIPGGRAGETQYF
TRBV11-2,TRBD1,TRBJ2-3,TGTGCCAGCAGTCGACCACCGGGACAGGCTTTAGCGAGCACAGATACGCAGTATTTT,CASSRPPGQALASTDTQYF
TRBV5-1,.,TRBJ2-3,TGCGCCAGCAGCTTGGGCAGGCCCGGCACAGATACGCAGTATTTT,CASSLGRPGTDTQYF
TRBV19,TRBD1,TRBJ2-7,TGTGCCAGTAGTAACCCAACAGGGGAAGTCTCCTACGAGCAGTACTTC,CASSNPTGEVSYEQYF
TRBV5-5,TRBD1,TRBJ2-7,TGTGCCAGCAGCAGATCCGGGACAGGGACCAACGAGCAGTACTTC,CASSRSGTGTNEQYF
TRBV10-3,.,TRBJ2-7,TGTGCCATCAGTCACAGAAAAATAGTGGACGAGCAGTACTTC,CAISHRKIVDEQYF
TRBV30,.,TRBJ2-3,TGTGCCTGGAGTGTAACGCGGTACAGCACAGATACGCAGTATTTT,CAWSVTRYSTDTQYF
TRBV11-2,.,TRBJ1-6,TGTGCCAGCAGCTACTCCCAGGGGTATAATTCACCCCTCCACTTT,CASSYSQGYNSPLHF